Below are 10 T cell receptor beta chains sequenced from a single sample in a study of OX40 agonist ivuxolimab in advanced cancers. To prepare the library, the immunoSEQ multiplex PCR assay was applied. TCRdb retrieved this table from immuneACCESS and kept in-frame rearrangements only. Not all clones are present; in checked studies, unresolved V genes account for under half, and no reason is known for the remainder. Here the sample has some 72,000 clones; more than 80% occur a single time. Together, the top ten hold 0.5% to 0.65% of the sample. The specimen comprised CD4+ or CD8+ T cells sorted from blood, sampled in a trial of the OX40 agonist ivuxolimab. The receptors here all came from an adult with an advanced solid tumor such as melanoma, head and neck, liver or kidney cancer.

The chain recombines TRBV5-6 with TRBJ1-5; no clear D gene. From germline, CDR1 is SGHDT and CDR2 YYEEEE. The CDR3 runs to 15 residues. The V end lost 4 bases, the J end lost 6 bases, and 17 bases lay between the germline ends. The CDR3 bases are TGTGCCAGCAGCAAGGCGACGCCCCGGGGTCAGCCCCAGCATTTT. Protein product: CASSKATPRGQPQHF.

V gene TRBV10-3 combines with J gene TRBJ1-1; a possible D gene is TRBD1 (6 bases). V was shortened by 3 bases and J by 0 bases, with 11 bases between the two germline ends. The CDR3 is 15 residues long. In germline, CDR1 is ENHRY, CDR2 SYGVKD. The CDR3 DNA is TGTGCCATCAGTGAACCCAGACAGGTGAACACTGAAGCTTTCTTT. As protein: CAISEPRQVNTEAFF.

The chain couples TRBV7-9 to TRBJ2-3; D gene uncertain. Deletions cut 5 bases from V and 3 bases from J, with 6 bases between. The CDR3 runs to 12 residues. Germline V gives CDR1 SEHNR, CDR2 FQNEAQ (reference sequence). CDR3 sequence reads: CASSRLTDTQYF. CDR3 DNA: TGTGCCAGCAGCCGATTGACAGATACGCAGTATTTT.

The V gene is TRBV6-5, the J gene TRBJ1-1; TRBD1 matches 8 bases. The V segment lost 5 bases and the J segment 10 bases; nucleotides outside the gene matches: 12. CDR1 and CDR2 from the germline V gene are MNHEY and SVGAGI. This CDR3 has 14 residues. The CDR3 coding sequence is TGTGCCAGCAGTCGGGCGGGACAGGCCCGGATAGCTTTCTTT. Amino acid sequence: CASSRAGQARIAFF.

The chain recombines TRBV5-1 with TRBJ2-3; the match to TRBD2 covers 9 bases. V lost 0 bases and J lost 2; bases outside the gene matches: 7. CDR3 length: 17 residues. Germline V CDR1 and CDR2: SGHRS, YFSETQ. CDR3 DNA sequence: TGCGCCAGCAGCTTGGCCCTTAGCGGGGGATTCACAGATACGCAGTATTTT. As protein: CASSLALSGGFTDTQYF.

A single count supports this clone. This sequence joins TRBV5-5 and TRBJ2-7, with 7 bases aligning to TRBD1. CDR1 is SGHKS and CDR2 is YYEKEE in the germline V gene (reference sequence). The ends lost 4 bases at V and 3 bases at J; junction bases unmatched: 10. CDR3 size: 15 residues. CDR3 sequence reads: CASSRGGGTFYEQYF. CDR3 DNA: TGTGCCAGCAGCCGAGGGGGCGGCACGTTCTACGAGCAGTACTTC. Filled out from reference TRBV5-5 and TRBJ2-7, the complete variable domain reads DAGVTQSPTHLIKTRGQQVTLRCSPISGHKSVSWYQQVLGQGPQFIFQYYEKEERGRGNFPDRFSARQFPNYSSELNVNALLLGDSALYLCASSRGGGTFYEQYFGPGTRLTVT.

The chain employs TRBV18 and TRBJ2-3; D is unresolved. V was cut by 2 bases and J by 3 bases, with 6 bases left in between. Germline CDR1 KGHSH, CDR2 LQKENI. The CDR3 has 13 residues. CDR3 sequence: CASSPGQTDTQYF. CDR3 sequence (DNA): TGTGCCAGCTCACCAGGGCAGACAGATACGCAGTATTTT.

The CDR3 here is CASSSGRIYEQYF. In DNA form, the CDR3 reads TGTGCCAGCAGCTCGGGCAGGATCTACGAGCAGTACTTC. This chain joins TRBV7-9 and TRBJ2-7, with D uncertain. Germline V gene lookup returns CDR1 SEHNR and CDR2 FQNEAQ (reference sequence). Trimming removed 4 bases from V and 3 bases from J, with 10 bases in between. The CDR3 contains 13 residues. Complete variable domain (other parts from reference TRBV7-9 and TRBJ2-7): DTGVSQNPRHKITKRGQNVTFRCDPISEHNRLYWYRQTLGQGPEFLTYFQNEAQLEKSRLLSDRFSAERPKGSFSTLEIQRTEQGDSAMYLCASSSGRIYEQYFGPGTRLTVT.

The rearrangement links TRBV5-1 to TRBJ2-2; D may be TRBD1 (6 bases). The V and J ends lost 4 bases and 6 bases respectively, with 16 bases between them. CDR3 length: 15 residues. Per germline, CDR1 SGHRS and CDR2 YFSETQ. The CDR3 nucleotides read TGCGCCAGCAGCGCCCGGACAGTAGTCGCCGGGGAGCTGTTTTTT. As protein: CASSARTVVAGELFF.

The rearrangement joins TRBV19 to TRBJ2-6; D is ambiguous. Germline loops: CDR1 LNHDA, CDR2 SQIVND (reference sequence). Between the trimmed V and J ends, which lost 7 bases and 0 bases, there was a span of 7 bases. The CDR3 loop spans 14 amino acids. This CDR3 is CASTTASGANVLTF. Here the CDR3 DNA reads TGTGCCAGTACCACGGCCTCTGGGGCCAACGTCCTGACTTTC.